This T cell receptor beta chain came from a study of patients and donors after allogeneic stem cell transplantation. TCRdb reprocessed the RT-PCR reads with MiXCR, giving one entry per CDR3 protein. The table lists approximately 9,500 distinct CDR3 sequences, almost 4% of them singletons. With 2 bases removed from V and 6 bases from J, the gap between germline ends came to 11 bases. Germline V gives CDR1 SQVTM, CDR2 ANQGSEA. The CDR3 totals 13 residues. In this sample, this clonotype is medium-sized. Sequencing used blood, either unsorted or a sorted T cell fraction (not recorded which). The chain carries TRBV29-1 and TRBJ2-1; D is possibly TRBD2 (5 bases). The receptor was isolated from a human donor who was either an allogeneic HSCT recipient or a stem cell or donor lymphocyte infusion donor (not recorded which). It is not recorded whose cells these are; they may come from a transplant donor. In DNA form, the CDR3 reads TGCAGCGTTGAAAAAAAAGAGGGCAATGAGCAGTTCTTC. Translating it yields CSVEKKEGNEQFF.